The text below deals with one TCR beta chain. This record belongs to a study of beta chain features in type 1 diabetes. About the research overall: On cell yields, gender and age, patients and healthy donors were similar.

Isolated RNA was reverse transcribed in full, so expressed TCRB transcripts were sequenced. Sequencing used immunoSEQ multiplex PCR; TCRdb keeps in-frame clones, though not all of them. The table lists about 210,000 clones, roughly 10% of them singletons. Via CD45RO/CCR7/CD25/CD127/CD95/CD27, cells of the CD4+ naive, central memory, regulatory and stem cell-like memory subsets were sorted. Sort purity for all populations was recorded as exceeding 98%. The TCR originated in a man younger than 35 in good health. Specimen: central memory CD4+ T cells from blood.

CDR3 sequence (DNA): TGCGCCAGCAGCTTGGTTAAGGGACTAGATTACAATGAGCAGTTCTTC. Translation gives CASSLVKGLDYNEQFF. The V call is TRBV5-1, the J call TRBJ2-1, with 8 bases identical to TRBD2. CDR1 and CDR2 from the germline V gene are SGHRS and YFSETQ. The CDR3 consists of 16 residues. The trim removed 0 bases at V and 4 bases at J, leaving 6 bases unmatched. The whole variable domain, remainder taken from reference TRBV5-1 and TRBJ2-1, is KAGVTQTPRYLIKTRGQQVTLSCSPISGHRSVSWYQQTPGQGLQFLFEYFSETQRNKGNFPGRFSGRQFSNSRSEMNVSTLELGDSALYLCASSLVKGLDYNEQFFGPGTRLTVL.